The next 10 T cell receptor beta chains were all read from a single sample in a study of beta chain features in type 1 diabetes. The investigators reverse transcribed all of the isolated RNA, so they sequenced expressed TCRB transcripts. Libraries were prepared by immunoSEQ multiplex PCR; TCRdb keeps only in-frame clonotypes and omits some of them. The sample lists some 270,000 clones, 7.5% to 9.5% occurring once. Sequencing was done on a sample of central memory CD4+ T cells from blood. These receptors were collected from a woman between 18 and 29 years old in good health.

About this clone itself: A far larger clone is just one base off, so this is likely a read error. Other DNA sequences in the sample encode the same CDR3. The CDR3 DNA reads as TGTGCCAGCAGCCCCCAGGGTGAAAAACTGTTTTTT. Amino acids: CASSPQGEKLFF. The chain employs TRBV7-8 and TRBJ1-4, with D perhaps TRBD1 (5 bases). With 5 bases removed from V and 7 bases from J, the gap between germline ends came to 8 bases. The CDR3 contains 12 residues. Germline CDR1 SGHVS, CDR2 FQNEAQ.

The chain is built from TRBV29-1 and TRBJ2-2; 7 bases align to TRBD1. J was trimmed by 5 bases and V by 3 bases; bases with no gene match: 9. The germline V gene encodes CDR1 SQVTM and CDR2 ANQGSEA. The CDR3 consists of 15 residues. In DNA form, the CDR3 reads TGCAGCGTTGATCGGTACAGGGGTGGAACCGGGGAGCTGTTTTTT. This gives the protein CSVDRYRGGTGELFF.

This clone was seen more than once but under ten times. The V call is TRBV5-4, the J call TRBJ2-1; tentative D call: TRBD1 (6 bases). The V and J ends lost 0 bases and 5 bases respectively, with 9 bases between them. This CDR3 contains 14 residues. CDR1 SGHNT and CDR2 YYREEE come from the germline V gene (reference sequence). The CDR3 nucleotides are TGTGCCAGCAGCTTGGGACAGGATAACAATGAGCAGTTCTTC. This codes for CASSLGQDNNEQFF.

In this sample, this clone turned up a few times. J is TRBJ2-3 and V is TRBV7-3, with D perhaps being TRBD1 or TRBD2 (5 bases each). The CDR3 runs to 14 residues. Germline V gene sequence: CDR1 SGHTA, CDR2 FQGTGA. The V gene lost 2 bases and the J gene lost 5 bases, with 11 bases spanning the gap. CDR3 residues: CASSLGDPGDTQYF. Written as DNA, the CDR3 is TGTGCCAGCAGCTTAGGGGACCCCGGAGATACGCAGTATTTT.

The V and J genes are TRBV6-5 and TRBJ1-2; D is uncertain. Per germline, CDR1 MNHEY and CDR2 SVGAGI. V was cut by 2 bases and J by 5 bases, with 9 bases left in between. This CDR3 is built from 13 residues. CDR3 amino acids: CASSYDGSYGYTF. CDR3 DNA: TGTGCCAGCAGTTACGACGGTTCTTATGGCTACACCTTC.

The rearrangement uses TRBV7-2 and TRBJ2-3, with TRBD2 matching over 8 bases. Germline lookup yields CDR1 SGHTA and CDR2 FQGNSA. After removal of 2 bases from V and 10 bases from J, the junction contained 5 bases not matched to a gene. The CDR3 totals 13 residues. CDR3 sequence (DNA): TGTGCCAGCAGCTTAAACGGGAGGGAGGCGCAGTATTTT. Translation gives CASSLNGREAQYF.

The genes are TRBV28 and TRBJ1-6, with D tentatively TRBD1 (5 bases). Germline CDR1 MDHEN, CDR2 SYDVKM. V shed 5 bases and J shed 4 bases, with 12 bases lying between them. The CDR3 is 15 amino acids. CDR3: CASSLRDLYNSPLHF. The CDR3 DNA sequence: TGTGCCAGCAGTCTGCGGGACCTATATAATTCACCCCTCCACTTT.

The rearrangement joins TRBV11-1 to TRBJ1-1; D not certain. The CDR3 covers 14 residues. The germline V gene has CDR1 SGHAT and CDR2 FQDESV (reference sequence). V was shortened by 6 bases and J by 0 bases, with 11 bases between the two germline ends. As DNA, the CDR3 is TGTGCCAGCAGATCATGGGGATTGAACACTGAAGCTTTCTTT. Protein sequence: CASRSWGLNTEAFF.

This clone has a count of ten or more. This chain links TRBV30 with TRBJ2-1; D may be TRBD2 (5 bases). V was shortened by 5 bases and J by 6 bases, with 14 bases between the two germline ends. Germline CDR1 is GTSNPN and CDR2 is SVGIG (reference sequence). The CDR3 runs to 13 residues. The chain's CDR3 is CAWALGNVNEQFF. The CDR3 DNA follows: TGTGCCTGGGCCCTCGGGAATGTCAATGAGCAGTTCTTC.

The chain uses TRBV18 and TRBJ1-1; tentative D call: TRBD1 (5 bases). Germline V gives CDR1 KGHSH, CDR2 LQKENI. The CDR3 loop spans 14 amino acids. With 4 bases removed from V and 4 bases from J, the gap between germline ends came to 13 bases. DNA for the CDR3: TGTGCCAGCTCACTCGAGGGGTGGCGCACTGAAGCTTTCTTT. Its protein is CASSLEGWRTEAFF.